These T cell receptor beta chains were read from a single sample in a study of OX40 agonist ivuxolimab in advanced cancers. Here immunoSEQ multiplex PCR was the method, and the copy in TCRdb shows in-frame clones only, minus some. The table lists 65,000 or so clones, roughly 89% of them singletons. The sequences come from CD4+ or CD8+ T cells sorted from blood, collected in a trial of the OX40 agonist ivuxolimab. The receptors derive from an adult with an advanced solid tumor such as melanoma, head and neck, liver or kidney cancer. CDR3s include the opening cysteine and the closing phenylalanine or tryptophan. Fields, in order: D gene, clone size, J gene, V gene, CDR3 DNA, CDR3 protein. D genes are given only for firm matches. Clone size, where shown, is once, few, many, or a class for clones that have expanded.

D gene: TRBD1; clone size: .; J gene: TRBJ1-6; V gene: TRBV18; CDR3 DNA: TGTGCCAGCTCACCACCTCTGGGACAGCACCCCCCCTGGGGATCACCCCTCCACTTT; CDR3 protein: CASSPPLGQHPPWGSPLHF
D gene: TRBD1; clone size: .; J gene: TRBJ1-4; V gene: TRBV7-9; CDR3 DNA: TGTGCCAGCAGAGACAGGGGGACGACTAATGAAAAACTGTTTTTT; CDR3 protein: CASRDRGTTNEKLFF
D gene: .; clone size: .; J gene: TRBJ2-1; V gene: TRBV5-4; CDR3 DNA: TGTGCCAGCAGCTTATTCAATGAGCAGTTCTTC; CDR3 protein: CASSLFNEQFF
D gene: .; clone size: .; J gene: TRBJ2-7; V gene: TRBV5-6; CDR3 DNA: TGTGCCAGCAGCTTGGGTCAGAGAAACTACGAGCAGTACTTC; CDR3 protein: CASSLGQRNYEQYF
D gene: .; clone size: once; J gene: TRBJ2-5; V gene: TRBV6-5; CDR3 DNA: TGTGCCAGCAGTTCCAGGACTGTTAAAGAGACCCAGTACTTC; CDR3 protein: CASSSRTVKETQYF
D gene: TRBD1; clone size: .; J gene: TRBJ2-6; V gene: TRBV10-3; CDR3 DNA: TGTGCCATCAGTGGGGGACAGGCTGGGGCCAACGTCCTGACTTTC; CDR3 protein: CAISGGQAGANVLTF
D gene: .; clone size: .; J gene: TRBJ2-7; V gene: TRBV28; CDR3 DNA: TGTGCCAGCAGTTCTGGCCAACTCTACGAGCAGTACTTC; CDR3 protein: CASSSGQLYEQYF
D gene: .; clone size: .; J gene: TRBJ2-6; V gene: TRBV6-5; CDR3 DNA: TGTGCCAGCAGTTACCCCGGTGGGGCCAACGTCCTGACTTTC; CDR3 protein: CASSYPGGANVLTF
D gene: .; clone size: .; J gene: TRBJ1-5; V gene: TRBV4-2; CDR3 DNA: TGTGCCAGCAGCCAAGAGATTGGGAGAGACAATCAGCCCCAGCATTTT; CDR3 protein: CASSQEIGRDNQPQHF
D gene: .; clone size: .; J gene: TRBJ1-2; V gene: TRBV28; CDR3 DNA: TGTGCCAGCAAGCGGATCAGTACTCCTAACTATGGCTACACCTTC; CDR3 protein: CASKRISTPNYGYTF
D gene: .; clone size: .; J gene: TRBJ1-1; V gene: TRBV5-1; CDR3 DNA: TGCGCCAGCAGCTTTAACACTGAAGCTTTCTTT; CDR3 protein: CASSFNTEAFF
D gene: .; clone size: .; J gene: TRBJ2-1; V gene: TRBV4-1; CDR3 DNA: TGCGCCAGCAGCCAAGTAGTTGTCAGAAAAAATGAGCAGTTCTTC; CDR3 protein: CASSQVVVRKNEQFF